A selection of T cell receptor beta chains follows, all from one sample in a study of blood T cell repertoires in COVID-19. The data were produced by immunoSEQ multiplex PCR, yet TCRdb's version contains in-frame clones alone and is incomplete. Of about 150,000 clones in the sample, approximately 86% were seen once. The specimen was peripheral blood. The source is a man aged 70 or older with acute or convalescent COVID-19. CDR3s include the opening cysteine and the closing phenylalanine or tryptophan. Fields, in order: J gene, V gene, clone size, CDR3 protein. Size is omitted from some rows. Given values are once, few, many or a class for expanded clones.

J: TRBJ2-4
V: TRBV19
size: -
CDR3: CASKDRGDIQYF

J: TRBJ2-7
V: TRBV11-1
size: -
CDR3: CASSPQLAGENEQYF

J: TRBJ2-1
V: TRBV3-1/TRBV3-2
size: -
CDR3: CASSHFNEQFF

J: TRBJ1-4
V: TRBV24-1
size: -
CDR3: CATSDPKRVGDKLFF

J: TRBJ2-5
V: TRBV5-1
size: -
CDR3: CASSLAASGRATETQYF

J: TRBJ1-1
V: TRBV5-4
size: -
CDR3: CASSLPQGGGTEAFF

J: TRBJ2-2
V: TRBV5-1
size: -
CDR3: CASSLGQGQTGELFF

J: TRBJ2-1
V: TRBV29-1
size: -
CDR3: CSGWTSGSTDEQFF

J: TRBJ1-2
V: TRBV28
size: -
CDR3: CASSPPLAGYGYTF

J: TRBJ2-2
V: TRBV7-2
size: -
CDR3: CASRRPRAAGELFF

J: TRBJ2-1
V: TRBV27
size: -
CDR3: CASSPLAGVFGEQFF

J: TRBJ2-7
V: TRBV20-1
size: once
CDR3: CSASGLGLPYEQYF

J: TRBJ2-7
V: TRBV24-1
size: -
CDR3: CATSDPGQGTYEQYF

J: TRBJ1-5
V: TRBV28
size: -
CDR3: CASSLRGYSNQPQHF

J: TRBJ2-2
V: TRBV2
size: few
CDR3: CASSGGTGGTGELFF

J: TRBJ2-2
V: TRBV28
size: -
CDR3: CASSLDRVVTGELFF

J: TRBJ2-4
V: TRBV5-8
size: -
CDR3: CASSSFRLAQGGIQYF

J: TRBJ2-1
V: TRBV14
size: -
CDR3: CASSVPTSGSSYNEQFF

J: TRBJ1-1
V: TRBV28
size: -
CDR3: CASRVGRVGTEAFF

J: TRBJ2-1
V: TRBV5-4
size: -
CDR3: CAGGMGYASGSLEQFF

J: TRBJ2-3
V: TRBV7-9
size: -
CDR3: CASSLGDRDADTQYF

J: TRBJ2-3
V: TRBV7-2
size: -
CDR3: CASSTSGGGSDTQYF

J: TRBJ1-3
V: TRBV19
size: -
CDR3: CASMTGDSGNTIYF

J: TRBJ1-1
V: TRBV6-6
size: -
CDR3: CASSYGGSNTEAFF

J: TRBJ1-5
V: TRBV10-3
size: -
CDR3: CAISATGDSNQPQHF

J: TRBJ2-7
V: TRBV21-1
size: -
CDR3: CASSKAPRRPEQYF

J: TRBJ2-1
V: TRBV20-1
size: once
CDR3: CSARGLGAQFF

J: TRBJ2-1
V: TRBV11-2
size: -
CDR3: CASSLGVIGNEQFF

J: TRBJ1-5
V: TRBV5-6
size: -
CDR3: CASSFRQGFISGSNQPQHF

J: TRBJ1-3
V: TRBV7-2
size: -
CDR3: CASSLAPISSGNTIYF

J: TRBJ2-5
V: TRBV6-4
size: -
CDR3: CASAARGGETQYF

J: TRBJ2-1
V: TRBV5-4
size: -
CDR3: CASSLEVDRGPGEQFF

J: TRBJ2-7
V: TRBV6-2/TRBV6-3
size: -
CDR3: CASSFLAGVEYEQYF

J: TRBJ2-2
V: TRBV14
size: -
CDR3: CASSSRTGWTGELFF

J: TRBJ2-5
V: TRBV7-8
size: -
CDR3: CASSLVPIVEPETQYF

J: TRBJ1-5
V: TRBV28
size: -
CDR3: CASRVDLQGANQPQHF

J: TRBJ2-4
V: TRBV18
size: once
CDR3: CASSPELAGVKNIQYF

J: TRBJ1-2
V: TRBV5-6
size: -
CDR3: CASSWRDRIVSHGYTF

J: TRBJ2-1
V: TRBV19
size: -
CDR3: CASRAGLAGGGEQFF

J: TRBJ1-5
V: TRBV6-5
size: -
CDR3: CASISDSPNQPQHF